This section outlines one T cell receptor beta chain sequence together with its context. Its antigen is currently unknown. These data belong to a study of beta chain features in type 1 diabetes. Points from the study as a whole: It was among patients, rather than healthy donors, that naive, central memory and Treg TCRB repertoires appeared more similar.

TCRB transcripts that were expressed got sequenced, as all of the isolated RNA had been reverse transcribed. Assay: immunoSEQ multiplex PCR; the TCRdb copy retains only in-frame clones and omits some. This table has 38,000 or so clones, around 60% appearing once. This CDR3 is built from 15 residues. The V gene end was trimmed by 5 bases and the J gene end by 6 bases; junction bases not matched to a gene: 7. Germline V gives CDR1 MNHEY, CDR2 SMNVEV (reference sequence). The TCR was taken from a woman in her twenties or thirties in good health. V and J are TRBV27 and TRBJ2-1; 10 bases agree with TRBD2. Material: Tregs from blood. Here the CDR3 reads CASSPGLAHRNEQFF. The DNA of the CDR3 is TGTGCCAGCAGTCCGGGACTAGCGCACCGCAATGAGCAGTTCTTC.